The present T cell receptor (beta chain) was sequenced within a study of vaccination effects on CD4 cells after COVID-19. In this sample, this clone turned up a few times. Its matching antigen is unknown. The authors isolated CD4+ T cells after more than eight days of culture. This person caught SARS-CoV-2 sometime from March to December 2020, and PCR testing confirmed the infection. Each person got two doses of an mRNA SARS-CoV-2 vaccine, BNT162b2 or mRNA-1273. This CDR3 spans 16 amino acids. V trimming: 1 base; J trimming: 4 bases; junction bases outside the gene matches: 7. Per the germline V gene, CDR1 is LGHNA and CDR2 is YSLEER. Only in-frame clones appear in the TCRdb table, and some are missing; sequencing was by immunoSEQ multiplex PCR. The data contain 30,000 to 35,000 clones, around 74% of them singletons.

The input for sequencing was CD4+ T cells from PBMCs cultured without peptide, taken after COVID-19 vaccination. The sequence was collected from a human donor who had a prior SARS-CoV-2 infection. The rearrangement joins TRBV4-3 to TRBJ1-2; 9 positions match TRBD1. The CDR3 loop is CASSQGYRGLGYGYTF. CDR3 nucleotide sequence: TGCGCCAGCAGCCAAGGGTACAGGGGGCTTGGCTATGGCTACACCTTC.